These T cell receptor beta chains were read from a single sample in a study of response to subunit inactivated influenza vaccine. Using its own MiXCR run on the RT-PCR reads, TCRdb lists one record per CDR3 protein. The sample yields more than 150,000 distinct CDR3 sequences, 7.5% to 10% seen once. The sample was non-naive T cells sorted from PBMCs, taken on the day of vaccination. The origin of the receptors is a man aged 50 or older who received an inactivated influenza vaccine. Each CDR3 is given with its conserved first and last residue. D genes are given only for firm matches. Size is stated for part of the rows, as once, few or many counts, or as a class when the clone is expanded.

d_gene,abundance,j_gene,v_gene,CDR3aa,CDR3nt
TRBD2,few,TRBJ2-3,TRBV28,CASSSTSGRARADTQYF,TGTGCCAGCAGTTCCACTAGCGGGAGGGCCAGGGCAGATACGCAGTATTTT
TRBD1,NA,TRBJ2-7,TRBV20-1,CSAGDRDRPYEQYF,TGCAGTGCTGGAGACCGGGACAGACCCTACGAGCAGTACTTC
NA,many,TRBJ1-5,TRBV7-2,CASSLYPGSNQPQHF,TGTGCCAGCAGCTTATATCCGGGAAGCAATCAGCCCCAGCATTTT
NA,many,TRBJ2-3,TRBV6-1,CAIDEKQGLTDTQYF,TGTGCCATCGATGAAAAACAGGGCTTGACAGATACGCAGTATTTT
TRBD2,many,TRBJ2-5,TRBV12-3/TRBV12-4,CASTPTLAGARETQYF,TGTGCCAGCACCCCTACCCTAGCGGGGGCGCGGGAGACCCAGTACTTC
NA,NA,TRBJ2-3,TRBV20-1,CSAWDSDTQYF,TGCAGTGCTTGGGATTCAGATACGCAGTATTTT
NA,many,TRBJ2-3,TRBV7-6,CASSLARANTDTQYF,TGTGCCAGCAGCTTAGCGCGGGCTAACACAGATACGCAGTATTTT
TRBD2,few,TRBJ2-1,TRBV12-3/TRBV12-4,CASKQGTSGYNEQFF,TGTGCCAGCAAGCAGGGGACTAGCGGTTACAATGAGCAGTTCTTC
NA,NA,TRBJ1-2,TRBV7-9,CASSQQGSYGYTF,TGTGCCAGCAGCCAACAGGGTTCCTATGGCTACACCTTC
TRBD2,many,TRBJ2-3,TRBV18,CASSPTGGDTQYF,TGTGCCAGCTCACCAACGGGGGGAGATACGCAGTATTTT
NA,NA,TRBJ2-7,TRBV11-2,CASSLVGRVGGEQYF,TGTGCCAGCAGCTTAGTGGGCAGGGTGGGGGGCGAGCAGTACTTC
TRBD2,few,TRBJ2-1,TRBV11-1,CASSSSFGLAGAITYNEQFF,TGTGCCAGCAGCTCGTCCTTTGGACTAGCGGGAGCTATCACCTACAATGAGCAGTTCTTC
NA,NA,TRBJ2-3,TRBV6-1,CASGVRDNTDTQYF,TGTGCCAGCGGCGTCCGGGACAACACAGATACGCAGTATTTT
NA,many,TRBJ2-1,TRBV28,CASSSGTGYGSPLNEQFF,TGTGCCAGCAGTTCCGGTACCGGGTATGGGAGCCCCCTCAATGAGCAGTTCTTC
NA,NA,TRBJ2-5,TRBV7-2,CASSLAFGGRETQYF,TGTGCCAGCAGCTTAGCATTTGGGGGGCGGGAGACCCAGTACTTC
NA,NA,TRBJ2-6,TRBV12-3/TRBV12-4,CASSAGSGANVLTF,TGTGCCAGCAGCGCAGGGTCTGGGGCCAACGTCCTGACTTTC
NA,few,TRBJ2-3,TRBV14,CASSRRGDRTDTQYF,TGTGCCAGCAGCCGAAGGGGCGACCGCACAGATACGCAGTATTTT
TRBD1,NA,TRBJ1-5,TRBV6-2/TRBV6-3,CASSVTGAFGQPQHF,TGTGCCAGCAGTGTGACAGGGGCCTTCGGTCAGCCCCAGCATTTT
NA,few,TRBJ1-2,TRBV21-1,CASRNGGGNGYTF,TGTGCCAGCAGGAACGGGGGAGGGAATGGCTACACCTTC
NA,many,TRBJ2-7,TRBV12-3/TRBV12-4,CASSFRAGAAYEQYF,TGTGCCAGCAGTTTCAGGGCGGGGGCCGCCTACGAGCAGTACTTC
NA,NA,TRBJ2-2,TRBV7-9,CASRRRSGELFF,TGTGCCAGCAGAAGACGGAGCGGGGAGCTGTTTTTT
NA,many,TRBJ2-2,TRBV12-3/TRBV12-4,CASTLRVGAGTGELFF,TGTGCCAGCACCCTACGTGTGGGGGCGGGAACCGGGGAGCTGTTTTTT
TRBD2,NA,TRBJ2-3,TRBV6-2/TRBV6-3,CASRDWSGGHATDTQYF,TGTGCCAGCAGAGATTGGAGCGGGGGGCATGCCACAGATACGCAGTATTTT
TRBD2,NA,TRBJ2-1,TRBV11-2,CASSLTAGTAGEQFF,TGTGCCAGCAGCTTAACAGCGGGAACGGCCGGTGAGCAGTTCTTC
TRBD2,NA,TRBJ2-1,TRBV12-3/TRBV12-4,CASSTSGGAGTSYNEQFF,TGTGCCAGCAGTACTAGCGGGGGGGCGGGTACATCCTACAATGAGCAGTTCTTC
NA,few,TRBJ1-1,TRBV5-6,CASSLGAAEAFF,TGTGCCAGCAGCTTGGGGGCAGCTGAAGCTTTCTTT
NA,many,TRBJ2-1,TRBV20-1,CSGIPYSVPGNEQFF,TGCAGTGGAATACCCTATAGCGTCCCGGGCAATGAGCAGTTCTTC
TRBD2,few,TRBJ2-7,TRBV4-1,CASSPSRVVLAAYEQYF,TGCGCCAGCAGCCCTTCGAGGGTTGTTCTAGCGGCCTACGAGCAGTACTTC
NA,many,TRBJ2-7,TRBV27,CASSPQGRGGLYEQYF,TGTGCCAGCAGTCCCCAGGGAAGGGGGGGCTTGTACGAGCAGTACTTC
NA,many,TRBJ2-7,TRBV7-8,CASSLDRDSSYEQYF,TGTGCCAGCAGCTTAGACAGGGATAGCTCCTACGAGCAGTACTTC
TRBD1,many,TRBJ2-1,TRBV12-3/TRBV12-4,CASSPHRGPYNEQFF,TGTGCCAGCAGCCCCCACAGGGGACCCTACAATGAGCAGTTCTTC
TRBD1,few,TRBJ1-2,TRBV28,CASSSRGGWNYGYTF,TGTGCCAGCAGCTCGAGAGGGGGCTGGAACTATGGCTACACCTTC
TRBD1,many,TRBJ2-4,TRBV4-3,CASSPLLPGQGNGNIQYF,TGCGCCAGCAGCCCCCTCCTACCGGGACAGGGAAATGGAAACATTCAGTACTTC
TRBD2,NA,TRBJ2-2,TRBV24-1,CATSDVRGGGETGELFF,TGTGCCACCAGTGATGTGCGGGGGGGCGGAGAAACCGGGGAGCTGTTTTTT
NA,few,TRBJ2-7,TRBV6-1,CASSVYSYEQYF,TGTGCCAGCAGTGTCTACTCCTACGAGCAGTACTTC
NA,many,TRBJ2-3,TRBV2,CASSSQGSDTQYF,TGTGCCAGCAGCTCACAGGGCTCAGATACGCAGTATTTT
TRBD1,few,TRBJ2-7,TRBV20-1,CSASTWGQGFDEQYF,TGCAGTGCTAGCACGTGGGGACAGGGTTTCGACGAGCAGTACTTC
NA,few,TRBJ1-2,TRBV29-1,CSVGEKGRVDGYTF,TGCAGCGTTGGGGAGAAGGGGCGCGTTGATGGCTACACCTTC
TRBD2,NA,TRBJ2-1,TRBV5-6,CASSFRSAAGGYNEQFF,TGTGCCAGCAGCTTTCGCTCGGCGGCGGGAGGTTACAATGAGCAGTTCTTC
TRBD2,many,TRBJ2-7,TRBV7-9,CASSLGTTIYEQYF,TGTGCCAGCAGCCTCGGGACTACCATCTACGAGCAGTACTTC
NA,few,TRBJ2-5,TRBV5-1,CASSFEQRQETQYF,TGCGCCAGCAGCTTTGAACAGCGACAAGAGACCCAGTACTTC
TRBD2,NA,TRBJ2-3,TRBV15,CATSRDKAGEGTQYF,TGTGCCACCAGCAGAGATAAGGCGGGAGAAGGTACGCAGTATTTT
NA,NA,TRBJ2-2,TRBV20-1,CSARVGGIANTGELFF,TGCAGTGCTAGAGTGGGAGGAATCGCGAACACCGGGGAGCTGTTTTTT
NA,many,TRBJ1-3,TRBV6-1,CASSRTGSGNTIYF,TGTGCCAGCAGTCGCACAGGGTCAGGAAACACCATATATTTT
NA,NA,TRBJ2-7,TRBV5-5,CASSLEYDEQYF,TGTGCCAGCAGCTTGGAGTACGACGAGCAGTACTTC
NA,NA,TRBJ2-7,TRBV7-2,CASSFAGSYEQYF,TGTGCCAGCAGCTTTGCGGGAAGCTACGAGCAGTACTTC
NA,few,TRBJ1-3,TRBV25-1,CASSAPGGDTIYF,TGTGCCAGCAGTGCTCCGGGAGGTGACACCATATATTTT
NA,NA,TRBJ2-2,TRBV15,CATSKGDTGELFF,TGTGCCACCAGCAAAGGAGACACCGGGGAGCTGTTTTTT
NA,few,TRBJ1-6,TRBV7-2,CASSLSPDSRYNSPLHF,TGTGCCAGCAGCTTATCCCCTGACAGCCGCTATAATTCACCCCTCCACTTT
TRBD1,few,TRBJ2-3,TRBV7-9,CASSSRDREDTQYF,TGTGCCAGCAGCTCCCGGGACAGGGAAGATACGCAGTATTTT
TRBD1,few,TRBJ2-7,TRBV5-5,CASSLELGQVYEQYF,TGTGCCAGCAGCTTGGAATTGGGACAGGTCTACGAGCAGTACTTC
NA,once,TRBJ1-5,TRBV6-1,CASSGEQNQPQHF,TGTGCCAGCAGTGGTGAACAGAATCAGCCCCAGCATTTT
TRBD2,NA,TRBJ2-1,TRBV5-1,CASSWGLAGVDGEQFF,TGCGCCAGCAGCTGGGGACTAGCGGGAGTTGATGGTGAGCAGTTCTTC
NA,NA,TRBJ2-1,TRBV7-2,CASSLQPSADEQFF,TGTGCCAGCAGCTTACAACCGAGTGCTGATGAGCAGTTCTTC
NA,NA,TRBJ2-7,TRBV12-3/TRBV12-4,CASSPRVLAYEQYF,TGTGCCAGCAGTCCCCGGGTCCTAGCCTACGAGCAGTACTTC
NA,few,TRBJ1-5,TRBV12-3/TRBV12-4,CASSLSGVQPQHF,TGTGCCAGCAGTTTGTCGGGTGTGCAGCCCCAGCATTTT
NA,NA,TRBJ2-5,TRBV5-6,CASRDLTGGETQYF,TGTGCCAGCAGAGATTTGACGGGCGGAGAGACCCAGTACTTC
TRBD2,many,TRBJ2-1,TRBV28,CASSLTSEAYNEQFF,TGTGCCAGCAGTCTGACTAGCGAGGCCTACAATGAGCAGTTCTTC